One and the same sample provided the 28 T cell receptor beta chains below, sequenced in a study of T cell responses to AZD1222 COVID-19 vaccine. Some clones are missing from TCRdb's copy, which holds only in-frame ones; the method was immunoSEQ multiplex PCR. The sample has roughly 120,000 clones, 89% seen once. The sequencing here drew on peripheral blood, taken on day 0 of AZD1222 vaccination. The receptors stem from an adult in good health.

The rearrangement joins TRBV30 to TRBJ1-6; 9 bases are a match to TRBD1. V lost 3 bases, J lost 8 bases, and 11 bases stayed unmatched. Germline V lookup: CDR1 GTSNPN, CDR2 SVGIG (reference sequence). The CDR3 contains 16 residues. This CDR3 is CAWRHFQGTGYSPLHF. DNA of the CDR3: TGTGCCTGGAGACATTTCCAAGGGACAGGGTATTCACCCCTCCACTTT.

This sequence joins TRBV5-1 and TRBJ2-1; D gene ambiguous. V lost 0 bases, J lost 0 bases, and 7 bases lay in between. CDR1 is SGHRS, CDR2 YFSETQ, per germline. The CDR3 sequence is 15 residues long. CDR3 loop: CASSLGPPSYNEQFF. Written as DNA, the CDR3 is TGCGCCAGCAGCTTGGGGCCCCCCTCCTACAATGAGCAGTTCTTC.

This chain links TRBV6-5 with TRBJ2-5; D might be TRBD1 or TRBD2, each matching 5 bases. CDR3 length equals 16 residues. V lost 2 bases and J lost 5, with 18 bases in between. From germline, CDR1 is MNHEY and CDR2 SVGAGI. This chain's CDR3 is CASSYLGVRVGETQYF. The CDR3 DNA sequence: TGTGCCAGCAGTTACCTGGGGGTTCGGGTTGGGGAGACCCAGTACTTC.

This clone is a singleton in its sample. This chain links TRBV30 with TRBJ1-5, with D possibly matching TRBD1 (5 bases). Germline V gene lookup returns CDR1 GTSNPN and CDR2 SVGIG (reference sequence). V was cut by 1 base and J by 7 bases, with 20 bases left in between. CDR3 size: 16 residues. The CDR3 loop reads CAWSGGYSLMGQPQHF. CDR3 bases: TGTGCCTGGAGTGGGGGGTACAGTCTCATGGGGCAGCCCCAGCATTTT.

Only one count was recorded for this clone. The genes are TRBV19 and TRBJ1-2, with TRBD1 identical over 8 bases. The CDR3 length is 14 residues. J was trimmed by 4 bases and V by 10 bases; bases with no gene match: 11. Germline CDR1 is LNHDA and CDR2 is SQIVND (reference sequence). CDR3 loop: CATARTGNAYGYTF. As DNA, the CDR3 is TGTGCCACCGCCCGGACAGGGAATGCCTATGGCTACACCTTC. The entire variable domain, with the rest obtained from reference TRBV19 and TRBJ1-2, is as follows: DGGITQSPKYLFRKEGQNVTLSCEQNLNHDAMYWYRQDPGQGLRLIYYSQIVNDFQKGDIAEGYSVSREKKESFPLTVTSAQKNPTAFYLCATARTGNAYGYTFGSGTRLTVV.

CDR3 nucleotides: TGTGCCAGCAGCAGGGATTCTAATAGCAATCAGCCCCAGCATTTT. This gives the protein CASSRDSNSNQPQHF. The rearrangement joins TRBV28 to TRBJ1-5; tentatively, D is TRBD1 (5 bases). The germline CDR1 and CDR2 sequences are MDHEN and SYDVKM. Trimming shortened V by 6 bases and J by 0 bases, and 12 bases separated the two germline ends. This CDR3 is 15 amino acids long.

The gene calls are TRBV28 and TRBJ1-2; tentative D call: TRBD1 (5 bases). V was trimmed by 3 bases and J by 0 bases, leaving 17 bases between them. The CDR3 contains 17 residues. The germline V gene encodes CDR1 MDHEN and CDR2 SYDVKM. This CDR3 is CASSFPTAALANYGYTF. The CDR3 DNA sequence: TGTGCCAGCAGTTTCCCGACAGCCGCGTTAGCTAACTATGGCTACACCTTC.

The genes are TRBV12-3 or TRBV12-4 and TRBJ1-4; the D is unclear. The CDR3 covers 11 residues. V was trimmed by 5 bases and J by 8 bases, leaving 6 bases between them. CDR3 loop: CASSILEKLFF. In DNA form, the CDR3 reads TGTGCCAGCAGTATCCTAGAAAAACTGTTTTTT.

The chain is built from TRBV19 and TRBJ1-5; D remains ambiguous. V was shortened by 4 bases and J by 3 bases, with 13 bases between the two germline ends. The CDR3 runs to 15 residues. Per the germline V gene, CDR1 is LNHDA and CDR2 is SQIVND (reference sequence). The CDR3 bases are TGTGCCAGTAGTAGGCGTAGGGATCTCAATCAGCCCCAGCATTTT. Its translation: CASSRRRDLNQPQHF.

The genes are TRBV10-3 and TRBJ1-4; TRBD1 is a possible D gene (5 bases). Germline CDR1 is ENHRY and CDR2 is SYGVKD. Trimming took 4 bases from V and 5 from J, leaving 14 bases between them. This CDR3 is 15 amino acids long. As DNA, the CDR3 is TGTGCCATCAGTGGGGGGGGTGGTGAAAATGAAAAACTGTTTTTT. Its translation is CAISGGGGENEKLFF.

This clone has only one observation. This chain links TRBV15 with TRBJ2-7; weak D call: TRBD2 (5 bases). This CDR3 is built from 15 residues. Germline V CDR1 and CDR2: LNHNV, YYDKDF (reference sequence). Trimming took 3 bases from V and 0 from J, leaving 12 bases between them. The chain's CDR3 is CATSRSGESSYEQYF. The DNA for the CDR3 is TGTGCCACCAGCAGGAGTGGGGAGAGCTCCTACGAGCAGTACTTC.

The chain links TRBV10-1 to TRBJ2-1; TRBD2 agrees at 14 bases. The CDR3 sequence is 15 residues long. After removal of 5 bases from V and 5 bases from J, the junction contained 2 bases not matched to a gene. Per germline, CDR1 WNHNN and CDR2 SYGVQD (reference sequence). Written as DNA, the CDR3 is TGCGCCAGCAGTACGGGACTAGCGGGAGACAATGAGCAGTTCTTC. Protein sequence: CASSTGLAGDNEQFF.

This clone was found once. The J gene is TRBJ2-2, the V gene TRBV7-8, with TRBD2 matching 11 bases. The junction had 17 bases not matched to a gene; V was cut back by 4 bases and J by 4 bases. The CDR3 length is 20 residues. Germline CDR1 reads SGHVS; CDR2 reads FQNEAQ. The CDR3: CASSWGGSGRDFAGTGELFF. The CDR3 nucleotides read TGTGCCAGCAGCTGGGGGGGTAGCGGGAGGGATTTTGCGGGCACCGGGGAGCTGTTTTTT.

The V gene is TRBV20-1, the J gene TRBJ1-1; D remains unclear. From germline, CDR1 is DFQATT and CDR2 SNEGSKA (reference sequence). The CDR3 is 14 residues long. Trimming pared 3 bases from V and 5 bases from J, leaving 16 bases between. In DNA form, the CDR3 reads TGCAGTGCTAGTTTTATATTGAAGGGAACTGAAGCTTTCTTT. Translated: CSASFILKGTEAFF.

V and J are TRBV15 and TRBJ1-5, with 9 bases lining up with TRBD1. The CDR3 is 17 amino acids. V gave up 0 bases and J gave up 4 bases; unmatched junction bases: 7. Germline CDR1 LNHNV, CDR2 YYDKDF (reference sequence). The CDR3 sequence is CATSRDGRTGVNQPQHF. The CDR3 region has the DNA TGTGCCACCAGCAGAGATGGGAGGACAGGGGTAAATCAGCCCCAGCATTTT.

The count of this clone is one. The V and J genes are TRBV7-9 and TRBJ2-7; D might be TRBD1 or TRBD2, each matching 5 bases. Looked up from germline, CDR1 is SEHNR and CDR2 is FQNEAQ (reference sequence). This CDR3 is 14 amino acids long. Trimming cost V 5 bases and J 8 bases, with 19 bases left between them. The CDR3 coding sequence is TGTGCCAGCAGCCTTAGGAACGACTGGGACCAGCAGTACTTC. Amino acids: CASSLRNDWDQQYF.

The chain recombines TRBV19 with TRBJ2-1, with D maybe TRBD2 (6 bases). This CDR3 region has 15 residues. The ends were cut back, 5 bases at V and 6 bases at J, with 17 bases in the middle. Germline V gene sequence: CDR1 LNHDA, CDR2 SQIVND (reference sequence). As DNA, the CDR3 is TGTGCCAGTAGTCATACAGGCGGGGCCGCCAATGAGCAGTTCTTC. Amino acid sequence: CASSHTGGAANEQFF.

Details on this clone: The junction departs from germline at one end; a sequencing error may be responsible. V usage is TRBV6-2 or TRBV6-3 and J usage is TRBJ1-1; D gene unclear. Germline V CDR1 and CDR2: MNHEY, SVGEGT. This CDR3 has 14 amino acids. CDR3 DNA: TGTGCCTGCAGTTACTCGACCGGGTTCGCTGAAGCTTTCTTT. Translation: CACSYSTGFAEAFF.

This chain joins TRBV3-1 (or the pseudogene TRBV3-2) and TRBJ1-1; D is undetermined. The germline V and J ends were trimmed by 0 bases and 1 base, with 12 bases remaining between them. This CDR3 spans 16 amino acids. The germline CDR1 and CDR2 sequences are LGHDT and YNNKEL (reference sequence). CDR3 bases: TGTGCCAGCAGCCAAGAGCCTGGACGCTCGAACACTGAAGCTTTCTTT. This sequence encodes CASSQEPGRSNTEAFF.

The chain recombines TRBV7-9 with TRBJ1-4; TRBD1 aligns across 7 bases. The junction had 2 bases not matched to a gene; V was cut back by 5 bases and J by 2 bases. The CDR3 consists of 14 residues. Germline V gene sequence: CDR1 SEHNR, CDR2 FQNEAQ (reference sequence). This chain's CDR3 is CASSRGQTNEKLFF. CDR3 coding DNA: TGTGCCAGCAGCCGGGGACAGACTAATGAAAAACTGTTTTTT.

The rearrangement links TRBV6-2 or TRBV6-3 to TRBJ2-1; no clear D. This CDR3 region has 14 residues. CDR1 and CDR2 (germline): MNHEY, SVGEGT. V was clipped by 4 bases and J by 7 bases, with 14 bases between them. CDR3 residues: CASSSPIIANEQFF. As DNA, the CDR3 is TGTGCCAGCAGTTCACCTATTATCGCAAATGAGCAGTTCTTC.

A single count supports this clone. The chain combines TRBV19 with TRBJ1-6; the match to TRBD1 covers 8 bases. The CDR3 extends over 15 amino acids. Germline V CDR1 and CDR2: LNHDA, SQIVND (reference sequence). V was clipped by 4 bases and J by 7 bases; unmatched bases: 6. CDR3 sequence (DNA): TGTGCCAGTAGTAGAGGACAGGGATTCAATTCACCCCTCCACTTT. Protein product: CASSRGQGFNSPLHF.

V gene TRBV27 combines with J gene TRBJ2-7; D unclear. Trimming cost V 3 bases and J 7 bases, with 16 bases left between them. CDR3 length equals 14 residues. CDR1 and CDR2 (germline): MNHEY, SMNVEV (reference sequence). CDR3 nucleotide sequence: TGTGCCAGCAGTTTCTTTGCAACCCATCGAGAGCAGTACTTC. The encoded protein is CASSFFATHREQYF.

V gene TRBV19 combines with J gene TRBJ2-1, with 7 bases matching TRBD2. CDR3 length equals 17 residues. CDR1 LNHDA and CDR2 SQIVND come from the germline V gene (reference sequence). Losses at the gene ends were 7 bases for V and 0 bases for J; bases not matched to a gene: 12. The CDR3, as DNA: TGTGCCAGTACCCCTTTATCGGGGGGAAGCTCCTACAATGAGCAGTTCTTC. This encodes CASTPLSGGSSYNEQFF. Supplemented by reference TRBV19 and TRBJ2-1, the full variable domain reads DGGITQSPKYLFRKEGQNVTLSCEQNLNHDAMYWYRQDPGQGLRLIYYSQIVNDFQKGDIAEGYSVSREKKESFPLTVTSAQKNPTAFYLCASTPLSGGSSYNEQFFGPGTRLTVL.

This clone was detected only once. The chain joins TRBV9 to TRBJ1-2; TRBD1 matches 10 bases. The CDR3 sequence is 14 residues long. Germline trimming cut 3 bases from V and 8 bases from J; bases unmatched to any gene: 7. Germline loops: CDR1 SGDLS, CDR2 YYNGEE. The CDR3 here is CASSETGGLKGYTF. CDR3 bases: TGTGCCAGCAGCGAGACAGGGGGCCTTAAGGGCTACACCTTC.

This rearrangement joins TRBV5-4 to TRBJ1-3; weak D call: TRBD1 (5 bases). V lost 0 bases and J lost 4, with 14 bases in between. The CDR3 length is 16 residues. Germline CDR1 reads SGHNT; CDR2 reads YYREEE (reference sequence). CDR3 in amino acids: CASSLGRGKGGNTIYF. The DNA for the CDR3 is TGTGCCAGCAGCTTGGGTCGGGGGAAAGGAGGAAACACCATATATTTT.

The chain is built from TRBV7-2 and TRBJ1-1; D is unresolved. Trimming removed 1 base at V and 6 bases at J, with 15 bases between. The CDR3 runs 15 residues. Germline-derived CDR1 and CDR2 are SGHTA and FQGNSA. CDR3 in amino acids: CASSLGAVSGAEAFF. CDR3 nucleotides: TGTGCCAGCAGCTTAGGGGCTGTCAGTGGCGCTGAAGCTTTCTTT. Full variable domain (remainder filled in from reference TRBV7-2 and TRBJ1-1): GAGVSQSPSNKVTEKGKDVELRCDPISGHTALYWYRQSLGQGLEFLIYFQGNSAPDKSGLPSDRFSAERTGGSVSTLTIQRTQQEDSAVYLCASSLGAVSGAEAFFGQGTRLTVV.

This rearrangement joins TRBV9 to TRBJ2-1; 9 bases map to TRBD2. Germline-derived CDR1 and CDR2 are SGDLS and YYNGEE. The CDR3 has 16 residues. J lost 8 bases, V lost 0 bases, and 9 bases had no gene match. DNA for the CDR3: TGTGCCAGCAGCGTAGATGTTGGCGGGAGGGAGGATGAGCAGTTCTTC. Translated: CASSVDVGGREDEQFF.